A few counts support the clone carrying this T cell receptor beta chain. Its antigen remains unknown. The authors reverse transcribed all of the isolated RNA, so sequencing captured expressed TCRB transcripts. The table came from immunoSEQ multiplex PCR; TCRdb's copy has only in-frame clones and leaves some out. The data contain about 160,000 clones, 8% to 8.5% of them singletons. Heparinised blood was drawn once per donor, averaging around 120 mL. Sorting gave populations that all exceeded 98% purity. This entry belongs to a study of beta chain features in type 1 diabetes. Study-wide results and limits: Across patients, naive, central memory and Treg TCRB repertoires exhibited apparently greater similarity than was observed across healthy donors. Among all four CD4+ subsets, Type 1 diabetes patients had TCRB CDR3s that were moderately but significantly shorter.

Sequenced material: central memory CD4+ T cells from blood. The clonotype comes from a young woman with type 1 diabetes.

The CDR3: CASSLSAGENTEAFF. The CDR3 region has the DNA TGTGCCAGCAGTTTATCTGCGGGCGAGAACACTGAAGCTTTCTTT. This sequence joins TRBV28 and TRBJ1-1; D ambiguous. This CDR3 comprises 15 residues. The V gene's germline CDR1 is MDHEN and CDR2 SYDVKM. The V end lost 1 base, the J end lost 1 base, and 10 bases lay between the germline ends.